This T cell receptor (beta chain) appears in the sequencing data of a study of beta chain features in type 1 diabetes. The study's findings and limits: High TCR expression in some cells could lead to their over-representation in cDNA sequencing. TCRB CDR3s from Type 1 diabetes patients were moderately but significantly shorter in all four CD4+ subsets.

This clone was detected only a few times. The antigen is unknown. Trimming shortened V by 11 bases and J by 1 base, and 14 bases separated the two germline ends. The CDR3 extends over 13 amino acids. Germline-derived CDR1 and CDR2 are ENHRY and SYGVKD. Every isolated RNA sample was fully reverse transcribed, so sequencing captured expressed TCRB transcripts. TCRdb's table, derived via immunoSEQ multiplex PCR, lists solely in-frame clones and lacks some. The data show approximately 160,000 clones, around 63% seen once. The chain recombines TRBV10-3 with TRBJ1-1, with D tentatively TRBD1 (6 bases). Material: naive CD4+ T cells from blood. This sequence was found in a man aged 30 to 39 with type 1 diabetes. The CDR3 DNA is TGTGCCGTCAAGGGACACTCGAACACTGAAGCTTTCTTT. It codes for CAVKGHSNTEAFF.